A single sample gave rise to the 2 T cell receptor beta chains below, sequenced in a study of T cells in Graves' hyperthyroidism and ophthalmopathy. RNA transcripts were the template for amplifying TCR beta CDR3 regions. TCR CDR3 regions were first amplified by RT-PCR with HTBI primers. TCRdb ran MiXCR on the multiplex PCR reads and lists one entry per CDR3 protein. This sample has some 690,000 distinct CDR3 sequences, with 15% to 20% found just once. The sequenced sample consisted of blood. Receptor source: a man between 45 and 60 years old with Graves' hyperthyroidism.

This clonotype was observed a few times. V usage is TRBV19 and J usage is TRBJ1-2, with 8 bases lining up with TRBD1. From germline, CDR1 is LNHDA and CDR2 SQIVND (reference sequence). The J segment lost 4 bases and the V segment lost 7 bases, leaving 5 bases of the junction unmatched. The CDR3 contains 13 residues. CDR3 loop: CASIPTGAYGYTF. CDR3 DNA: TGTGCCAGTATCCCGACAGGGGCCTATGGCTACACCTTC.

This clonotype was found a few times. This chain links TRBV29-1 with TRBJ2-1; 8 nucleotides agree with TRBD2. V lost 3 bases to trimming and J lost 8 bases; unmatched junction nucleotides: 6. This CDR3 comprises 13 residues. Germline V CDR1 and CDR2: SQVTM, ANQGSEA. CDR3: CSVDREGPDEQFF. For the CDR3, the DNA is TGCAGCGTTGACCGGGAGGGCCCCGATGAGCAGTTCTTC.